This T cell receptor beta chain emerged from a study of early T cells in non-severe SARS-CoV-2 infection. Background on the study: The sequenced material was bulk RNA from unsorted whole blood, and its chains were unpaired.

This clonotype has ten or more counts. Its specificity is unknown. Findings and caveats of the study: VDJdb matches were skewed toward anti-spike CD8 T cell responses.

Unique molecular identifiers (one per individual cDNA molecule) were attached. TCRdb reanalysed the 5' RACE reads using MiXCR and keeps one entry per CDR3 protein. The sample has 20,000 to 25,000 distinct CDR3 sequences, 3.5% to 5% seen once. Germline V CDR1 and CDR2: LGHDT, YNNKEL (reference sequence). The CDR3 contains 16 residues. Trimming pared 2 bases from V and 4 bases from J, leaving 12 bases between. The sample comprised whole blood. The sequence was obtained from an adult who was a healthcare worker with PCR-confirmed SARS-CoV-2 infection or an uninfected control (not recorded which). V is TRBV3-1 and J is TRBJ1-6; no definite D call. This CDR3 is CASSQLRTKYNSPLHF. CDR3 nucleotides: TGTGCCAGCAGCCAATTACGGACCAAGTATAATTCACCCCTCCACTTT.